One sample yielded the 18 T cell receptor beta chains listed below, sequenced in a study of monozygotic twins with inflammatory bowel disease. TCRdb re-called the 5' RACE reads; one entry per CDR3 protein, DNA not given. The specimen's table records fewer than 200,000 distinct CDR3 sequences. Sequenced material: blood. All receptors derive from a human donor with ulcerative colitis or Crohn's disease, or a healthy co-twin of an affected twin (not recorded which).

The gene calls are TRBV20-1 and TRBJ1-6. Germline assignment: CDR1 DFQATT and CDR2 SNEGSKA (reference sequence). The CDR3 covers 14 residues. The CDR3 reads CSARWADGKSPLHF.

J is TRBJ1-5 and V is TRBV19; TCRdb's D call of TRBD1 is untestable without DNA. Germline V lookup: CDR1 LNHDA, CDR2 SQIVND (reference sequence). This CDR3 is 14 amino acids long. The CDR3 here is CASSMLQGNQPQHF.

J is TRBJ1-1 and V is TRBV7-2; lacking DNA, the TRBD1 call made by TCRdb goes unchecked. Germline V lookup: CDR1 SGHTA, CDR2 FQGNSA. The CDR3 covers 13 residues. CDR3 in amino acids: CASSVYRGTEAFF.

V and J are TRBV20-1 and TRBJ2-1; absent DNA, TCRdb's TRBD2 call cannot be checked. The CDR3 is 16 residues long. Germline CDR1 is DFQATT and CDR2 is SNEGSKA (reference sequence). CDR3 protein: CSPRVAGGRAYNEQFF.

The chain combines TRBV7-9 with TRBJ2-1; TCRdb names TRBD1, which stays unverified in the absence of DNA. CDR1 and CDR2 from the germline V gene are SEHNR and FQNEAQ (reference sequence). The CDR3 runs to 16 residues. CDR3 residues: CASNPTGTSSYNEQFF.

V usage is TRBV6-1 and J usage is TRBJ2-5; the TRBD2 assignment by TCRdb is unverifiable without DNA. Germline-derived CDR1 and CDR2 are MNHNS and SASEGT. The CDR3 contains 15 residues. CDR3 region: CASRTGTSPQETQYF.

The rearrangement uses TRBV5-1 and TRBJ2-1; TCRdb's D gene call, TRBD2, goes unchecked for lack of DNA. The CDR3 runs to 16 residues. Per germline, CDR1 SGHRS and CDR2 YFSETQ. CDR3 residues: CASSLILAGGYNEQFF.

CDR3: CSVEGGGSYNEQFF. V gene TRBV29-1 combines with J gene TRBJ2-1; lacking DNA, the TRBD1 call made by TCRdb goes unchecked. CDR1 SQVTM and CDR2 ANQGSEA come from the germline V gene. The CDR3 is 14 amino acids.

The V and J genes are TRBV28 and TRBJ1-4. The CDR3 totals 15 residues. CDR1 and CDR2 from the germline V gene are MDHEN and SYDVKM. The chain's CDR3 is CASRPRGSTNEKLFF.

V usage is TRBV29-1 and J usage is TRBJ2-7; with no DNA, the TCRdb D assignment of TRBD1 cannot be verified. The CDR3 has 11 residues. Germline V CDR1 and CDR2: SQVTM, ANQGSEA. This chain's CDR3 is CSVRTERLQYF.

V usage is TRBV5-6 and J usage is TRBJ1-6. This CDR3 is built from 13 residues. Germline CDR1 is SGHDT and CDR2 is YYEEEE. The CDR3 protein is CASTLTENSPLHF.

This chain's CDR3 is CASSPEASGRSTDTQYF. The chain recombines TRBV7-2 with TRBJ2-3; the D call from TCRdb, TRBD2, cannot be confirmed without DNA. The CDR3 sequence is 17 residues long. Per the germline V gene, CDR1 is SGHTA and CDR2 is FQGNSA. The full variable domain, its missing parts supplied by reference TRBV7-2 and TRBJ2-3, is GAGVSQSPSNKVTEKGKDVELRCDPISGHTALYWYRQSLGQGLEFLIYFQGNSAPDKSGLPSDRFSAERTGGSVSTLTIQRTQQEDSAVYLCASSPEASGRSTDTQYFGPGTRLTVL.

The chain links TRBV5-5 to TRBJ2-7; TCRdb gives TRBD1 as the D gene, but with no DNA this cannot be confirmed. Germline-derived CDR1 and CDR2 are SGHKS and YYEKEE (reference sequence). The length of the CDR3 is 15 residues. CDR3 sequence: CASSTMGGTGYEQYF.

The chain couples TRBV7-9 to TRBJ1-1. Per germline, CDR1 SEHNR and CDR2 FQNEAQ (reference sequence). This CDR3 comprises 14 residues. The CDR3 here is CASSLEQLTTEAFF.

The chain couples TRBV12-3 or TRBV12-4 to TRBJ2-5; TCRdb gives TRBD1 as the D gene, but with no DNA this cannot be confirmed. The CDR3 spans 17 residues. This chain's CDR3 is CASSLGTSGTRFSTQYF.

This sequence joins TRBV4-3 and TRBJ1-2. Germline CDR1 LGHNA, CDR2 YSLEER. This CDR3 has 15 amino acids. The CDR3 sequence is CASSQDLADNYGYTF.

The CDR3 is CASSQDQGGGTDTQYF. The chain joins TRBV4-2 to TRBJ2-3; TCRdb's D gene call, TRBD1, goes unchecked for lack of DNA. The germline gives CDR1 LGHNA, CDR2 YNFKEQ. The length of the CDR3 is 16 residues.

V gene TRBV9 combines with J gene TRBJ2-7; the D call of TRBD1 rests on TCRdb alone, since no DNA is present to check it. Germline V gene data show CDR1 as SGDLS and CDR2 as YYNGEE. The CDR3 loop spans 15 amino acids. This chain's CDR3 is CASIRFPGPHYEQYF.